The clone carrying this T cell receptor (beta chain) was observed a handful of times. The source of the sample is a study of blood T cells in healthy people across ages. With a J-beta primer mix and a sample-barcoded 5' primer, a second PCR ran roughly 7 to 11 cycles. Each cDNA was tagged by a template-switch adaptor containing 12 random nucleotides. TCRdb reprocessed the 5' RACE reads with MiXCR, giving one entry per CDR3 protein. Of a few hundred thousand distinct CDR3 sequences listed, 52% are singletons. Trimming removed 3 bases from V and 5 bases from J, with 16 bases in between. Per germline, CDR1 DFQATT and CDR2 SNEGSKA (reference sequence). This CDR3 is built from 14 residues. Aged roughly 6 to 90, donors were systemically healthy Caucasians from Russia.

The chain recombines TRBV20-1 with TRBJ2-5; no reliable D call. The receptor comes from a man between 60 and 75 years old in good health. Sequences were obtained from blood. The CDR3 coding sequence is TGCAGTGCTAGTCTTTCCGGATCTGTGGAGACCCAGTACTTC. Protein sequence: CSASLSGSVETQYF.